The clone carrying this TCR beta chain occurred many times. Its specificity is not known. The length of the CDR3 is 17 residues. CDR1 is SGHVS and CDR2 is FNYEAQ in the germline V gene. V trimming: 5 bases; J trimming: 3 bases; junction bases outside the gene matches: 10. These data originate in a study of T-cell reconstitution after alpha-beta-depleted transplantation in children. TCRbeta library preparation incorporated unique molecular identifiers. TCRdb re-called the PCR reads with MiXCR, one entry per CDR3 protein. The data show about 350,000 distinct CDR3 sequences, around 15% seen once. Whole-study findings and limits: About two months after transplant, alpha-beta T cells reportedly came from several hundred expanded graft clones. In some patients, recipient T cells and intrathymic progenitors surviving conditioning explained high day-60 diversity. The authors attributed T-cell counts and diversity one year after transplant mostly to newly produced T cells.

The chain joins TRBV7-6 to TRBJ2-2; 9 nucleotides align to TRBD2. This receptor was identified in a male patient aged 2 to 10 who had a stem cell transplant for acute lymphoblastic leukemia, so the T cells may come from the graft donor. The specimen was PBMCs, mostly from graft donor cells, collected 360 days after TCRalphabeta/CD19-depleted stem cell transplant. As DNA, the CDR3 is TGTGCCAGCAGCCTTAGCGGGAGCTTAACCCACACCGGGGAGCTGTTTTTT. Residues: CASSLSGSLTHTGELFF.